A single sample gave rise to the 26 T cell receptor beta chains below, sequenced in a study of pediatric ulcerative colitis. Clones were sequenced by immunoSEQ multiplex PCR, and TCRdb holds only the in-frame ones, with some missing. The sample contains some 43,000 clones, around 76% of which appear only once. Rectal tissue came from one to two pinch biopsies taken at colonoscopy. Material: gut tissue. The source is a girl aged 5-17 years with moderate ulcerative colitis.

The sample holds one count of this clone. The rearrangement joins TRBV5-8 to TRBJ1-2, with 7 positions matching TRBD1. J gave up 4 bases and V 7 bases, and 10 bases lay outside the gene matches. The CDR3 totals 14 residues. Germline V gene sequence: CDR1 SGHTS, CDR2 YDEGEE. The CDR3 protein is CASGTPDRAYGYTF. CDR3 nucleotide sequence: TGTGCCAGCGGCACTCCTGACAGGGCCTATGGCTACACCTTC.

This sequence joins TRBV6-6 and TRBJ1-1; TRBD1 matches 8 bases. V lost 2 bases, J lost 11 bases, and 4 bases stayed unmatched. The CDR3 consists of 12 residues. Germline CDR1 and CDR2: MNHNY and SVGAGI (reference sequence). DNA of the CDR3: TGTGCCAGCAGTTACGACAGGGGTGAGGCTTTCTTT. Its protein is CASSYDRGEAFF.

For the CDR3, the DNA is TGTGCCAGCAGCTCAGGGGCGGACGCCGGGGAGCTGTTTTTT. This gives the protein CASSSGADAGELFF. The J gene is TRBJ2-2, the V gene TRBV7-3; weak D call: TRBD1 (6 bases). The germline CDR1 and CDR2 sequences are SGHTA and FQGTGA. Trimming left V 4 bases short and J 6 bases short, with 12 bases between. CDR3 length: 14 amino acids.

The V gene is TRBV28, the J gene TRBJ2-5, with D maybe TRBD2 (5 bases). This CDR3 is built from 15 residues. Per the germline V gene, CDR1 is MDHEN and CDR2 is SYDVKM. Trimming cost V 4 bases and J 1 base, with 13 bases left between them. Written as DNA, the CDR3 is TGTGCCAGCAGTTCCCACGCGGCGGGCCAAGAGACCCAGTACTTC. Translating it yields CASSSHAAGQETQYF.

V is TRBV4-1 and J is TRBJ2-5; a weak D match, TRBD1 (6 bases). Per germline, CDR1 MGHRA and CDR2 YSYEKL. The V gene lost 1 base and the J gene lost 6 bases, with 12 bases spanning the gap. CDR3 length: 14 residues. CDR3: CASSQGTDSKTQYF. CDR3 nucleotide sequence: TGCGCCAGCAGCCAAGGGACAGATTCAAAGACCCAGTACTTC.

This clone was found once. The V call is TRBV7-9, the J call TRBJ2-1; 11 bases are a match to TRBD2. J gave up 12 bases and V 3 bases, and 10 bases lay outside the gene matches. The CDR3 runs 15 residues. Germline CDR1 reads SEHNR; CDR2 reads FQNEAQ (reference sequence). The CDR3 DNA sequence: TGTGCCAGCAGCTTGCTTAGCGGGGGGGCCAACCGGCAGTTCTTC. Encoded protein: CASSLLSGGANRQFF.

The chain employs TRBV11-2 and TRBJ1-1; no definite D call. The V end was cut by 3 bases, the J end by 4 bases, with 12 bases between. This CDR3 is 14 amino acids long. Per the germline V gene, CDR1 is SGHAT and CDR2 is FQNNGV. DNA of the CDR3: TGTGCCAGCAGCTTGGGCTCGTTAAGCACTGAAGCTTTCTTT. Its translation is CASSLGSLSTEAFF.

CDR3 in amino acids: CASSLGDTSEQYF. CDR3 DNA sequence: TGTGCCAGCAGCTTAGGGGATACGAGCGAGCAGTACTTC. The rearrangement uses TRBV7-3 and TRBJ2-5; unclear D gene. TRBJ2-7 matches the DNA end more closely, so the J call is doubtful. This CDR3 has 13 amino acids. In germline, CDR1 is SGHTA, CDR2 FQGTGA.

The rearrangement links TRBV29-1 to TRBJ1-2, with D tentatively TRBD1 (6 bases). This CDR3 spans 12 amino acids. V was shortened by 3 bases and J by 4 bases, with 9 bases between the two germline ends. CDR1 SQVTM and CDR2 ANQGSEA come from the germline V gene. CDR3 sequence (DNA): TGCAGCGTTGACGGCAGGGGCTATGGCTACACCTTC. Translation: CSVDGRGYGYTF.

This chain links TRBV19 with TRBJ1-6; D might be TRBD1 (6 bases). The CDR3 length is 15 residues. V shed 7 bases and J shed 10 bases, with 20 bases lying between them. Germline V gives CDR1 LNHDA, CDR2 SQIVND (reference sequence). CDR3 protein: CASKNRDKEDSPLHF. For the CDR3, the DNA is TGTGCCAGTAAGAATAGGGACAAGGAGGACTCACCCCTCCACTTT.

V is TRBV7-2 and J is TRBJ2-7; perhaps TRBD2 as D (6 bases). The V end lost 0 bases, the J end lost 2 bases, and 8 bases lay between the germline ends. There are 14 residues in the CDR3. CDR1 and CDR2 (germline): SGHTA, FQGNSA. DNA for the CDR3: TGTGCCAGCAGCTTAGCTAGCGGACCCTACGAGCAGTACTTC. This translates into CASSLASGPYEQYF.

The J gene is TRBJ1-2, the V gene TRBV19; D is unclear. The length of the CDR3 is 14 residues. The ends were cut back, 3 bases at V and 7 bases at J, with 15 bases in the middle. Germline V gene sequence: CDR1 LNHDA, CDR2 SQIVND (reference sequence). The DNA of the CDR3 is TGTGCCAGTAGTATGGGCACCCTATCGTTTGGCTACACCTTC. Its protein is CASSMGTLSFGYTF.

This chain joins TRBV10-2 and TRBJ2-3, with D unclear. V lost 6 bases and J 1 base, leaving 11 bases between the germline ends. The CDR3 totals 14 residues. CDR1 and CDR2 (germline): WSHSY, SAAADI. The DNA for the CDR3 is TGCGCCAGCAGACGAAGGGCTGGCACAGATACGCAGTATTTT. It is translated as CASRRRAGTDTQYF.

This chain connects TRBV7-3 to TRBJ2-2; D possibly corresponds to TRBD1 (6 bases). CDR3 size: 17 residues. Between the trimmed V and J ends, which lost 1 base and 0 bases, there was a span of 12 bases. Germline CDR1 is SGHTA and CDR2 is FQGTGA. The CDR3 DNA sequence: TGTGCCAGCAGCTTAAACCCCGGGACATCGAACACCGGGGAGCTGTTTTTT. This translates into CASSLNPGTSNTGELFF. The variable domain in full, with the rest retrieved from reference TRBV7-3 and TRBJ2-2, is GAGVSQTPSNKVTEKGKYVELRCDPISGHTALYWYRQSLGQGPEFLIYFQGTGAADDSGLPNDRFFAVRPEGSVSTLKIQRTERGDSAVYLCASSLNPGTSNTGELFFGEGSRLTVL.

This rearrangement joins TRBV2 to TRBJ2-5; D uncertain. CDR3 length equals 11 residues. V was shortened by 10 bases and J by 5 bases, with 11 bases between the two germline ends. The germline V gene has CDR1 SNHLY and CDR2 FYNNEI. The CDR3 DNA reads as TGTGCCAACTCTAAAATTGAGACCCAGTACTTC. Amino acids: CANSKIETQYF.

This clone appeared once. The CDR3 loop reads CASSPRLSGPGDTGELFF. In DNA, the CDR3 is TGTGCCAGCAGCCCGCGCCTGAGTGGGCCTGGGGACACCGGGGAGCTGTTTTTT. The chain uses TRBV11-2 and TRBJ2-2; D is uncertain. There are 18 residues in the CDR3. V gave up 5 bases and J gave up 3 bases, with 22 bases separating them. CDR1 and CDR2 from the germline V gene are SGHAT and FQNNGV. Based on the CDR3 plus reference TRBV11-2 and TRBJ2-2, the full variable domain is EAGVAQSPRYKIIEKRQSVAFWCNPISGHATLYWYQQILGQGPKLLIQFQNNGVVDDSQLPKDRFSAERLKGVDSTLKIQPAKLEDSAVYLCASSPRLSGPGDTGELFFGEGSRLTVL.

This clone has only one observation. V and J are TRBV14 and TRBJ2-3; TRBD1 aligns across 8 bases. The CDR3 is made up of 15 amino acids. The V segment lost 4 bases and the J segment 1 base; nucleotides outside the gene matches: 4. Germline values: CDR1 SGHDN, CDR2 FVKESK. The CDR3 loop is CASSRRGPGTDTQYF. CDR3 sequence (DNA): TGTGCCAGCAGCCGCAGGGGGCCCGGCACAGATACGCAGTATTTT.

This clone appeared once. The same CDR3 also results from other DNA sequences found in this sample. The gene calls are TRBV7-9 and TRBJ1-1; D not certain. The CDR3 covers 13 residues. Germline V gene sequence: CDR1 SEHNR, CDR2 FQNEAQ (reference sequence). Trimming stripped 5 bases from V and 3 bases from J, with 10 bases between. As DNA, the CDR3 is TGTGCCAGCAGCCAAAGGCCCGACACTGAAGCTTTCTTT. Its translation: CASSQRPDTEAFF.

This CDR3 is CASSSGKETQYF. CDR3 in DNA: TGCGCCAGCAGTTCCGGAAAAGAGACCCAGTACTTC. The V and J genes are TRBV5-1 and TRBJ2-5, with unresolved D. Germline values: CDR1 SGHRS, CDR2 YFSETQ. The CDR3 spans 12 residues. With 5 bases removed from V and 3 bases from J, the gap between germline ends came to 8 bases.

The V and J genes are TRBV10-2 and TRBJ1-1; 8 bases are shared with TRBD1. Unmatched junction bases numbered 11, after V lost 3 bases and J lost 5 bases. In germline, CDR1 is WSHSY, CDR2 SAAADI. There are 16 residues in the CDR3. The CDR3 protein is CASSDQVRTGRTEAFF. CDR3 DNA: TGCGCCAGCAGTGATCAAGTCAGGACAGGGCGTACTGAAGCTTTCTTT.

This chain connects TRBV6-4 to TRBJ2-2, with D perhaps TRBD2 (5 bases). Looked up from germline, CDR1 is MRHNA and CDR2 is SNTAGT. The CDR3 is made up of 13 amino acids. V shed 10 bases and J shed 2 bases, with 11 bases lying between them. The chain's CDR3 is CATRLPNTGELFF. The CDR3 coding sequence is TGTGCCACCCGACTACCTAACACCGGGGAGCTGTTTTTT.

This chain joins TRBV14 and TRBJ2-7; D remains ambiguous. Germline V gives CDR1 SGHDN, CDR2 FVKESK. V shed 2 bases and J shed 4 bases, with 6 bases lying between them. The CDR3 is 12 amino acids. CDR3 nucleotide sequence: TGTGCCAGCAGCCAACGACCGTACGAGCAGTACTTC. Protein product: CASSQRPYEQYF. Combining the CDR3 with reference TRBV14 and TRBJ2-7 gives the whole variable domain EAGVTQFPSHSVIEKGQTVTLRCDPISGHDNLYWYRRVMGKEIKFLLHFVKESKQDESGMPNNRFLAERTGGTYSTLKVQPAELEDSGVYFCASSQRPYEQYFGPGTRLTVT.

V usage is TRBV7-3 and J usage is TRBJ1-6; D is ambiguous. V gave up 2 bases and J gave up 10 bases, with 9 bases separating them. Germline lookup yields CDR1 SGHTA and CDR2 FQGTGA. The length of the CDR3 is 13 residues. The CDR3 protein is CASSLDVGSPLHF. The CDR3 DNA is TGTGCCAGCAGCTTAGATGTGGGGTCACCCCTCCACTTT.

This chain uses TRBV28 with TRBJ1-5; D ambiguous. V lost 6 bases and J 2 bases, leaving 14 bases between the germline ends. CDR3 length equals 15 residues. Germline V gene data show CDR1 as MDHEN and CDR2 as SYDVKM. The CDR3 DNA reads TGTGCCAGCAGCCTTGGTGCCCAGGGCAATCAGCCCCAGCATTTT. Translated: CASSLGAQGNQPQHF.

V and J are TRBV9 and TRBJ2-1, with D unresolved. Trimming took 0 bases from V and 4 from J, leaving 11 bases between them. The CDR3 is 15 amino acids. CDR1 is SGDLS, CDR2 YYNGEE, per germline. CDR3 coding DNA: TGTGCCAGCAGCGTAGGCGCCAGTACTTACAATGAGCAGTTCTTC. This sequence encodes CASSVGASTYNEQFF.

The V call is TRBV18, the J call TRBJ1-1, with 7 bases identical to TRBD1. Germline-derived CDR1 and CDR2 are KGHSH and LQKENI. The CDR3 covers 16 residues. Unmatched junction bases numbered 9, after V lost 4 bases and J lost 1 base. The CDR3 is CASSRTDDRANTEAFF. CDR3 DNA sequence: TGTGCCAGCTCACGGACAGACGACAGGGCGAACACTGAAGCTTTCTTT.